Sequencing of this T cell receptor (beta chain) was carried out in a study of Graves' ophthalmopathy and Graves' hyperthyroidism. Other autoimmune diseases, uncontrolled infections, pregnancy or lactation led to the exclusion of patients. Investigators amplified TCR beta CDR3 regions from RNA transcripts. A first-round RT-PCR used HTBI primers, followed by a second-round multiplex PCR. TCRdb used MiXCR to reprocess the multiplex PCR reads, holding one entry per CDR3 protein. The sample shows 150,000 to 200,000 distinct CDR3 sequences, just under 40% of them seen only once. This CDR3 region has 16 residues. CDR1 and CDR2 from the germline V gene are SGHTA and FQGNSA. V was pared by 2 bases and J by 2 bases, with 7 bases of the junction left unmatched. This clonotype came up many times.

The sequence came from a man aged 30-40 years with Graves' ophthalmopathy. The chain has TRBV7-2 and TRBJ2-5, with TRBD2 matching 8 bases. Sequenced: peripheral blood. The CDR3 DNA reads TGTGCCAGCAGCTTATTGACTAGCGTGGCACAAGAGACCCAGTACTTC. This translates into CASSLLTSVAQETQYF.